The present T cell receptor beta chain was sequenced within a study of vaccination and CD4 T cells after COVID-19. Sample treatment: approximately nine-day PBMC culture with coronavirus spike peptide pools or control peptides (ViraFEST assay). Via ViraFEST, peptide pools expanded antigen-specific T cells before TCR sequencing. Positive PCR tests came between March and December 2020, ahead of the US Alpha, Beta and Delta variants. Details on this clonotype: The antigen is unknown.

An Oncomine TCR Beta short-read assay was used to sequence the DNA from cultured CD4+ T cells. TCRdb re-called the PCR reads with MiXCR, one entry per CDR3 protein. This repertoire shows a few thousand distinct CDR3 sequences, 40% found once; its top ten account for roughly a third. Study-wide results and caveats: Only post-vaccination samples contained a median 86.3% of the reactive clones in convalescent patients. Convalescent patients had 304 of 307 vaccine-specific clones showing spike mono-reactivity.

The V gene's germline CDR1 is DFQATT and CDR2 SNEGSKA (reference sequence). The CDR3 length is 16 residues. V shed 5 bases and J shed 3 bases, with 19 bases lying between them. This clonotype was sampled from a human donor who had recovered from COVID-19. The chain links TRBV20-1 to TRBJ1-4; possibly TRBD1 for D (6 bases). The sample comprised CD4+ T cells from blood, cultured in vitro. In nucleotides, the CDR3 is TGCAGTGCTCGGAGAGAAGGGGGGCCGGCTAATGAAAAACTGTTTTTT. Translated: CSARREGGPANEKLFF.